This record looks at one T cell receptor beta chain sequence and its context. What it binds is unknown. This sample was included in a study of T cells after yellow fever vaccination. Study conclusions and caveats: The appearance of a small share of clonotypes in both CD4 and CD8 compartments was observed.

TCRdb passed the 5' RACE reads through MiXCR, listing each CDR3 protein once. This sample yields around 360,000 distinct CDR3 sequences, of which roughly 10% are seen a single time; roughly 18% belongs to the top ten. The TCR originated in a man between 18 and 29 years old who received the YFV17D yellow fever vaccine. Here the sequenced sample was PBMCs, taken on the day of the first yellow fever vaccination.

The CDR3 DNA reads TGTGCCAGCAGCTTAAATCGAGAAAAACTGTTTTTT. Translated: CASSLNREKLFF. The gene calls are TRBV11-2 and TRBJ1-4; D is unresolved. V shed 2 bases and J shed 8 bases, with 6 bases lying between them. Germline CDR1 SGHAT, CDR2 FQNNGV. This CDR3 has 12 amino acids.